A selection of T cell receptor beta chains follows, all from one sample in a study of CD8+CD57+ T cells in acquired aplastic anemia. TCRdb independently ran MiXCR on the reads; one entry per CDR3 protein. The sample records about 160,000 distinct CDR3 sequences, around 48% being singletons. Sequenced sample: sorted CD4+, CD8+, or CD8+CD57+ T cells (not recorded which) from PBMCs. These receptors all stem from a human donor with aplastic anemia. Both conserved end residues are part of each CDR3. The order of the fields is J gene, V gene, D gene, CDR3 protein. A D gene is named only where the DNA matches it firmly.

j_gene: TRBJ1-2
v_gene: TRBV25-1
d_gene: NA
CDR3aa: CASRGPNYGYTF

j_gene: TRBJ1-5
v_gene: TRBV19
d_gene: TRBD1
CDR3aa: CASSTGTEVPPQHF

j_gene: TRBJ2-7
v_gene: TRBV7-2
d_gene: TRBD2
CDR3aa: CASSISGRIEQYF

j_gene: TRBJ2-3
v_gene: TRBV7-2
d_gene: NA
CDR3aa: CASSLGSTTQYF

j_gene: TRBJ1-6
v_gene: TRBV7-2
d_gene: NA
CDR3aa: CASSLQVGSPLHF

j_gene: TRBJ2-5
v_gene: TRBV7-3
d_gene: TRBD2
CDR3aa: CASSWTSGETQYF

j_gene: TRBJ2-5
v_gene: TRBV29-1
d_gene: NA
CDR3aa: CSVLRDFQVTQYF

j_gene: TRBJ1-5
v_gene: TRBV29-1
d_gene: TRBD1
CDR3aa: CSVAVGGGPQPQHF

j_gene: TRBJ1-2
v_gene: TRBV6-1
d_gene: TRBD1
CDR3aa: CASSLMGQGHNYGYTF

j_gene: TRBJ1-1
v_gene: TRBV19
d_gene: NA
CDR3aa: CASSIGTGANTEAFF

j_gene: TRBJ1-1
v_gene: TRBV19
d_gene: NA
CDR3aa: CASSFHDRLNTEAFF

j_gene: TRBJ2-7
v_gene: TRBV19
d_gene: NA
CDR3aa: CASSMRDGRDEQYF

j_gene: TRBJ2-5
v_gene: TRBV10-3
d_gene: NA
CDR3aa: CAISNSILGIPQETQYF

j_gene: TRBJ1-5
v_gene: TRBV7-9
d_gene: NA
CDR3aa: CASSHDGGNQPQHF

j_gene: TRBJ2-6
v_gene: TRBV9
d_gene: TRBD2
CDR3aa: CASARGNVANVLTF

j_gene: TRBJ1-2
v_gene: TRBV9
d_gene: NA
CDR3aa: CASSVEGTYGYTF

j_gene: TRBJ2-7
v_gene: TRBV5-1
d_gene: NA
CDR3aa: CASSLQTRSVSYEQYF

j_gene: TRBJ2-7
v_gene: TRBV25-1
d_gene: NA
CDR3aa: CASRKIYGRGRPYPYEQYF

j_gene: TRBJ2-7
v_gene: TRBV12-3/TRBV12-4
d_gene: NA
CDR3aa: CASSPPLGRANPYEQYF

j_gene: TRBJ2-5
v_gene: TRBV7-3
d_gene: NA
CDR3aa: CASSSMAGETQYF

j_gene: TRBJ1-2
v_gene: TRBV28
d_gene: TRBD1
CDR3aa: CASSSPATGRGSDYGYTF

j_gene: TRBJ2-6
v_gene: TRBV19
d_gene: TRBD1
CDR3aa: CASSTLRQGRKSSGANVLTF

j_gene: TRBJ1-6
v_gene: TRBV7-3
d_gene: NA
CDR3aa: CASSLEGQRPSSPLHF

j_gene: TRBJ2-7
v_gene: TRBV14
d_gene: NA
CDR3aa: CASSHLTLSGTYEQYF

j_gene: TRBJ1-1
v_gene: TRBV7-7
d_gene: NA
CDR3aa: CASSLDLGTEAFF

j_gene: TRBJ2-2
v_gene: TRBV10-3
d_gene: NA
CDR3aa: CAISEPPGELFF

j_gene: TRBJ2-7
v_gene: TRBV4-2
d_gene: TRBD2
CDR3aa: CASSRTKSGRAEKKDEQYF

j_gene: TRBJ2-6
v_gene: TRBV5-4
d_gene: TRBD2
CDR3aa: CASSSTRGRARGANVLTF